Listed below are T cell receptor beta chains from one sample, sequenced in a study of cytomegalovirus exposure and HLA in healthy donors. Some clones are missing from TCRdb's copy, which holds only in-frame ones; the method was immunoSEQ multiplex PCR. This sample has approximately 140,000 clones, with about 80% found just once. Sequenced sample: PBMCs. All receptors come from a woman in her thirties or forties in good health and CMV-seronegative. CDR3s leave out the opening cysteine and the closing phenylalanine or tryptophan. Fields, in order: V gene, CDR3 protein.

TRBV18 ASSPGTGGSSYNEQF
TRBV27 ASSPATGGLSEQY
TRBV2 ASSGDRVKINYGYT
TRBV5-1 ASSPFWGGDEQY
TRBV13 ASSPSGTGDRGQY
TRBV6-1 ASRRGREKLF
TRBV19 ASSGTSISTQY
TRBV5-1 ASSSTTAGYT
TRBV7-2 ASSRDRVSNQPQH
TRBV19 ASSIERGGNTEAF
TRBV6-1 ASSGQGVLSGMNTEAF
TRBV29-1 STGQGVGSSEQF
TRBV4-1 ASSQDSSGTDTQY
TRBV5-5 ASSSRAGAVFVQY
TRBV5-4 ASSPGRENIQY
TRBV7-2 ASSFPSGGAAETQY
TRBV4-2 ASSFEQGAFQPQH
TRBV28 ASMEAPKTNYGYT
TRBV6-5 ASSNSRGKNTDTQY
TRBV19 ASSISLAGEGNEQF
TRBV19 ASSIGSVGGNTIY
TRBV18 ASSPGTGELF
TRBV12-5 ASGLGTSESTDTQY
TRBV7-2 ASRNSLTDPS
TRBV6-5 ASSYARGEQY
TRBV10-1 ASSEEKPTGGSADTQY
TRBV4-2 ASSLPDRERTEAF
TRBV5-8 ASSLEGWNEQY
TRBV5-1 ASSPQGRNTEAF
TRBV7-8 ASSSPTEGLGYGYT
TRBV7-3 ASSTSVSSTDTQY
TRBV5-6 ASSLAGVTRDQPQH
TRBV7-3 ASSPGGGGANVLT
TRBV7-9 ASSTFLATGHYTGELF
TRBV2 ASSVERAYSPLH
TRBV5-6 ASSLRVLRGTEAF
TRBV6-5 ASSYDRFSGNTIY
TRBV4-1 ASSPGQGSYEQY
TRBV5-4 ASSHGQGTYNEQF
TRBV7-2 ASSLDRPSNKLF
TRBV7-8 ASTQVPYEQY
TRBV5-8 ASSFWVRSSYEQY
TRBV10-3 AISESSQGSTEAF
TRBV27 ASSLAPLGARDTQY
TRBV7-2 ASSFFPGLAPYEQY
TRBV5-6 ASSYAYASNQPQH
TRBV7-2 ASSLADGGGYEQY
TRBV28 ASSRIMNTEAF
TRBV7-9 ASSPTQGAADTQY
TRBV11-1 ASSRQGAPSPLH
TRBV27 ASRAVAGSRNYEQY
TRBV5-4 ASSFAGGKETQY
TRBV5-1 ASSWTGGSWEGNTIY
TRBV27 ASSLAGGGNTGELF
TRBV5-4 ASSGGGRRQIPEAF
TRBV2 ASRRGGTSSYNEQF
TRBV5-1 ASSTNTGAETQY